This T cell receptor beta chain came from a study of cytomegalovirus exposure and HLA in healthy donors. About this clone itself: As yet, its antigen is unknown.

60 Vbeta and 13 Jbeta primers were used in PCR. Per the original data handling: An analysis that came later counted 80 million or so unique TCR beta chains, approximately 12 million shared. Produced via immunoSEQ multiplex PCR; TCRdb's table is partial and in-frame only. For V, J and clone size, that table is used; D and trimming come from the DNA. The sample has 120,000 or so clones; less than 80% are singletons. Trimming took 1 base from V and 2 from J, leaving 14 bases between them. The CDR3 has 16 amino acids. Broader study findings: The study had only CMV serostatus as immune exposure information.

The clonotype comes from a man aged 35 to 55 in good health and CMV-seropositive. Sequenced input: PBMCs. V usage is TRBV6-7 and J usage is TRBJ1-1, with a possible D match to TRBD1 (5 bases). TRBV6-7 is treated as an ORF (open reading frame) with a function not yet certain. The CDR3 region has the DNA TGTGCCAGCAGTTACTACTATCCAGGGCACAACACTGAAGCTTTCTTT. Its translation is CASSYYYPGHNTEAFF.